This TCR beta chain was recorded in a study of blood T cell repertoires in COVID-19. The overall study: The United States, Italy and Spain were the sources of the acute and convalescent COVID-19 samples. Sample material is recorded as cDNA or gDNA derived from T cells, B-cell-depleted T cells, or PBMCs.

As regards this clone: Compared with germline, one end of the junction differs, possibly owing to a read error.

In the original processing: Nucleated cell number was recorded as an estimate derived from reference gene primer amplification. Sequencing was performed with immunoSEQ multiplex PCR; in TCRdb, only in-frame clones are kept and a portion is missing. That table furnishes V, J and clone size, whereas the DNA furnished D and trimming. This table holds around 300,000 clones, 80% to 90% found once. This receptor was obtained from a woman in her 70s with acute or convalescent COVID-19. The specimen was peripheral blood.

The chain's CDR3 is CASSPVTYGYTF. The CDR3 bases are TGTGCTAGCAGCCCCGTGACTTATGGCTACACCTTC. The chain combines TRBV7-7 with TRBJ1-2; D gene unclear. Germline CDR1 SSHAT, CDR2 FNYEAQ (reference sequence). CDR3 length equals 12 residues.